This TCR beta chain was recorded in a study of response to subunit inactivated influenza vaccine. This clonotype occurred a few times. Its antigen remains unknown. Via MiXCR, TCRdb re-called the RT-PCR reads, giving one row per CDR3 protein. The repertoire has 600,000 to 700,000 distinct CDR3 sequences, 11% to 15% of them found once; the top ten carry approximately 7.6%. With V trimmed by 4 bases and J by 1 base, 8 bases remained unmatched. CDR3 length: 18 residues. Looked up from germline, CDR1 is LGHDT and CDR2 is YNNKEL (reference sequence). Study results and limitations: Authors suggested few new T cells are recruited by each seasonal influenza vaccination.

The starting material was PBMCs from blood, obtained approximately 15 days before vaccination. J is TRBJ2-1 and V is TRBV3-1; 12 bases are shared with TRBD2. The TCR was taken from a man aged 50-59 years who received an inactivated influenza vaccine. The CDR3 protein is CASSRVTSGRMSYNEQFF. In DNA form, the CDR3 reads TGTGCCAGCAGCCGAGTGACTAGCGGGAGAATGTCCTACAATGAGCAGTTCTTC.